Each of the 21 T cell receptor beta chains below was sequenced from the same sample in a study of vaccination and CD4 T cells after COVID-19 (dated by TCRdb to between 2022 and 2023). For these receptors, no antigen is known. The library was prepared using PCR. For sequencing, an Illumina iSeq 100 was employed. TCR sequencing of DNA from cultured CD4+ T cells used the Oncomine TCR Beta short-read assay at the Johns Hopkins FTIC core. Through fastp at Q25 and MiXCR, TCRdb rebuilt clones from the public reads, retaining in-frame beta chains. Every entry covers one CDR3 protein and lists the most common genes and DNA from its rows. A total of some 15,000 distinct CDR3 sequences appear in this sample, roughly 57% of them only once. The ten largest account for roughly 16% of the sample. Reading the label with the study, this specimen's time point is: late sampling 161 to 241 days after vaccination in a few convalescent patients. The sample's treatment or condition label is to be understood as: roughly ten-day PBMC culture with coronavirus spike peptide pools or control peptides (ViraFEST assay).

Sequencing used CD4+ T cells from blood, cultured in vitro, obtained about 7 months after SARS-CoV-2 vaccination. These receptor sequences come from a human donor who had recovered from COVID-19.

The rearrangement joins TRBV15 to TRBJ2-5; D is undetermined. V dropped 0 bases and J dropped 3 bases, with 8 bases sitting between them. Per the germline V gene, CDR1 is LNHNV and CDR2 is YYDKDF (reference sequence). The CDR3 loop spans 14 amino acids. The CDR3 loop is CATSRDGEEETQYF. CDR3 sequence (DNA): TGTGCCACCAGCAGAGATGGAGAAGAAGAGACCCAGTACTTC.

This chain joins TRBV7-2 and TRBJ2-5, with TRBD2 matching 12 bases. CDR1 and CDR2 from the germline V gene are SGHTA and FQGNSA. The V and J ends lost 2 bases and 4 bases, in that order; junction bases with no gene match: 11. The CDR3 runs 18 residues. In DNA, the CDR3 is TGTGCCAGCAGCTTAATATTCAGGGCACTAGCGGGGGGAGAGACCCAGTACTTC. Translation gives CASSLIFRALAGGETQYF. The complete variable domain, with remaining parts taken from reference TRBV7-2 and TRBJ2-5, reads GAGVSQSPSNKVTEKGKDVELRCDPISGHTALYWYRQSLGQGLEFLIYFQGNSAPDKSGLPSDRFSAERTGGSVSTLTIQRTQQEDSAVYLCASSLIFRALAGGETQYFGPGTRLLVL.

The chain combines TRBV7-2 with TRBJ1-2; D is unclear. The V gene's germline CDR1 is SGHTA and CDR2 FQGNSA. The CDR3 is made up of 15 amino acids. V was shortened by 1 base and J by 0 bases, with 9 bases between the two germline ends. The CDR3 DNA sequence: TGTGCCAGCAGCTTAGGCCCGAAAGCTAACTATGGCTACACCTTC. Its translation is CASSLGPKANYGYTF.

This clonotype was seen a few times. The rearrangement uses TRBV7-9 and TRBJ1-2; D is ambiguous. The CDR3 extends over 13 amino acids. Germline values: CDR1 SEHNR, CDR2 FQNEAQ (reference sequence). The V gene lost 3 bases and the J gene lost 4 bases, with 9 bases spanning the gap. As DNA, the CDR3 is TGTGCCAGCAGCTTCCGGGGAGTCTATGGCTACACCTTC. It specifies CASSFRGVYGYTF.

The CDR3: CSANGLAGDSHNEQFF. The CDR3 nucleotides are TGCAGTGCTAACGGACTAGCGGGGGATTCCCACAATGAGCAGTTCTTC. This chain links TRBV20-1 with TRBJ2-1, with TRBD2 matching 13 bases. Germline V gene data show CDR1 as DFQATT and CDR2 as SNEGSKA (reference sequence). The CDR3 runs to 16 residues. With 4 bases clipped from V and 5 bases from J, the junction kept 8 bases outside the gene matches.

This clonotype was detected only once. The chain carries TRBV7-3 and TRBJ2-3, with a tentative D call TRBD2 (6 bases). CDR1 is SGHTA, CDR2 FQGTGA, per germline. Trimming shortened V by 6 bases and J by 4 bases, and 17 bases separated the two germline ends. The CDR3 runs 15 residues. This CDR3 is CASRGGTRGSDTQYF. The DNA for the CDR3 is TGTGCCAGCAGGGGCGGGACTCGGGGATCAGATACGCAGTATTTT.

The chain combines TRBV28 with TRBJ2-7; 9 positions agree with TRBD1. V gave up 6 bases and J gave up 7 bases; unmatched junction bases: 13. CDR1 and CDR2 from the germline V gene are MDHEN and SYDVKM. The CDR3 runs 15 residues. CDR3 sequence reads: CASSPPGTGRYEQYF. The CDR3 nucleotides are TGTGCCAGCAGCCCTCCCGGGACAGGGCGATATGAGCAGTACTTC.

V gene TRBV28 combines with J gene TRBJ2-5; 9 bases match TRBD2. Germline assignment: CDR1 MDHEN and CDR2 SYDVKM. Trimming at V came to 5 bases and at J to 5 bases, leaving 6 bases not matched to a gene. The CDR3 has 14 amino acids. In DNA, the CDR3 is TGTGCCAGCAGTGAAGCGGGGGGTCGGGAGACCCAGTACTTC. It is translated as CASSEAGGRETQYF.

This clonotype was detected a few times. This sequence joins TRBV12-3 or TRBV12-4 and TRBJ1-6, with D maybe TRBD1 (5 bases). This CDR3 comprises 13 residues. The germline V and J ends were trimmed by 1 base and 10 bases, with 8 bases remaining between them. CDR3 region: CASSLEQASPLHF. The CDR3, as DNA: TGTGCCAGCAGTTTAGAACAGGCATCACCCCTCCACTTT.

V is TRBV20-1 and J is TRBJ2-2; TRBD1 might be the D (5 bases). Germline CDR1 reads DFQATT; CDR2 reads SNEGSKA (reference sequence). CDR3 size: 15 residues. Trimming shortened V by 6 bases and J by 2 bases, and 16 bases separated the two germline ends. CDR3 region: CSAVNPTANTGELFF. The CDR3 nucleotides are TGCAGTGCAGTAAACCCGACAGCAAACACCGGGGAGCTGTTTTTT.

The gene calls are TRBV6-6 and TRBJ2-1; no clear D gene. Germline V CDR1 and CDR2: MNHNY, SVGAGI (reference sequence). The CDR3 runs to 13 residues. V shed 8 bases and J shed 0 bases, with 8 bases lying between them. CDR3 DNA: TGTGCCAGCCGGCGGAGCTCCTACAATGAGCAGTTCTTC. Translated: CASRRSSYNEQFF.

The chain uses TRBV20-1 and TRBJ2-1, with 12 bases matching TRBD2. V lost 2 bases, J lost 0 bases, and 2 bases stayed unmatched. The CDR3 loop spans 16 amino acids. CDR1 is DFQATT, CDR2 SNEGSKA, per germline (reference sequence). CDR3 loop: CSARRLAGVSYNEQFF. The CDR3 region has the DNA TGCAGTGCTAGACGACTAGCGGGGGTCTCCTACAATGAGCAGTTCTTC.

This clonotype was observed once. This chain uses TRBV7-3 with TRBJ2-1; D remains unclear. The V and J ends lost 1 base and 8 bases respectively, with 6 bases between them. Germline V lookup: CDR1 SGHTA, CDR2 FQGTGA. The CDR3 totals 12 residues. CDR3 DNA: TGTGCCAGCAGCTTAAATGACTATGAGCAGTTCTTC. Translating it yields CASSLNDYEQFF.

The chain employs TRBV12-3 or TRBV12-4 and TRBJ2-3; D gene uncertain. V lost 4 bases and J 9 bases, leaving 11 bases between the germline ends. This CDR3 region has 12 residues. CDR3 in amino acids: CASSSMVATQYF. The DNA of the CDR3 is TGTGCCAGCAGTTCGATGGTTGCGACGCAGTATTTT.

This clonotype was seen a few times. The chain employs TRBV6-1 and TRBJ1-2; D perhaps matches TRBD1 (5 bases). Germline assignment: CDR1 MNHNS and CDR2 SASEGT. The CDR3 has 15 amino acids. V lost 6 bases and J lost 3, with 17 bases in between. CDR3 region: CASSKQGPMDYGYTF. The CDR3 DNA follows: TGTGCCAGCAGCAAGCAGGGTCCTATGGACTATGGCTACACCTTC.

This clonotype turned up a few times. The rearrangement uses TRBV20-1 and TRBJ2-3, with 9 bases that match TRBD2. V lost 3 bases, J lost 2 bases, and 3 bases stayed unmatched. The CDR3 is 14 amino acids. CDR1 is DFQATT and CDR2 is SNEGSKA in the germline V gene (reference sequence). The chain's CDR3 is CSARGGGATDTQYF. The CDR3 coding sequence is TGCAGTGCTAGGGGCGGGGGGGCCACAGATACGCAGTATTTT.

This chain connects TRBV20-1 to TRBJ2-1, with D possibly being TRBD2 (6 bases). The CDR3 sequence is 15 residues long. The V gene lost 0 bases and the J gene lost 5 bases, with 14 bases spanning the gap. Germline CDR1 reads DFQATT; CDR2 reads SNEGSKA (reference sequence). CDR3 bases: TGCAGTGCTAGAGATCGTCGGGAGTGGCACAATGAGCAGTTCTTC. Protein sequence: CSARDRREWHNEQFF.

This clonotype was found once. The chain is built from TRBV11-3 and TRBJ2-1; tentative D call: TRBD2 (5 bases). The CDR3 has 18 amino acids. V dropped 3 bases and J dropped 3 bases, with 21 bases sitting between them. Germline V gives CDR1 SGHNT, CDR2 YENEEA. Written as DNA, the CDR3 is TGTGCCAGCAGCTTGTTCAGGTTCGGGGTTAGTTACTACAATGAGCAGTTCTTC. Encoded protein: CASSLFRFGVSYYNEQFF.

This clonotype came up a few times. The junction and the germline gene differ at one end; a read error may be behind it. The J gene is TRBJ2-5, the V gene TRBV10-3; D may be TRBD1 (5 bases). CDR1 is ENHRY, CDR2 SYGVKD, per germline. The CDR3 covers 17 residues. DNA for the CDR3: TGTGCCAGCAGTTACTCTCCCACACTGGGGCTGCAAGAGACCCAGTACTTC. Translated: CASSYSPTLGLQETQYF.

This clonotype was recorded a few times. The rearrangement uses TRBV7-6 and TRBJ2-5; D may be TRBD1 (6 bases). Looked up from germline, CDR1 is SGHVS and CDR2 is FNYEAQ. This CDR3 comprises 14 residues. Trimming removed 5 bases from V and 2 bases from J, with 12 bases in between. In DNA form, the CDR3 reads TGTGCCAGCAGCCCCGGACAGACACAAGAGACCCAGTACTTC. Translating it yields CASSPGQTQETQYF.

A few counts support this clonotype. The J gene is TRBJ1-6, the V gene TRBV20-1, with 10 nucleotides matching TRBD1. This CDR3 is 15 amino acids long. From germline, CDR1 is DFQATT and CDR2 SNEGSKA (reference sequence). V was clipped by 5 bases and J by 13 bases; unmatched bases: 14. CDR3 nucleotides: TGCAGTGCTGGCCGAGGGACAGGGGATGGCGGGCCCCTCCACTTT. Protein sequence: CSAGRGTGDGGPLHF.